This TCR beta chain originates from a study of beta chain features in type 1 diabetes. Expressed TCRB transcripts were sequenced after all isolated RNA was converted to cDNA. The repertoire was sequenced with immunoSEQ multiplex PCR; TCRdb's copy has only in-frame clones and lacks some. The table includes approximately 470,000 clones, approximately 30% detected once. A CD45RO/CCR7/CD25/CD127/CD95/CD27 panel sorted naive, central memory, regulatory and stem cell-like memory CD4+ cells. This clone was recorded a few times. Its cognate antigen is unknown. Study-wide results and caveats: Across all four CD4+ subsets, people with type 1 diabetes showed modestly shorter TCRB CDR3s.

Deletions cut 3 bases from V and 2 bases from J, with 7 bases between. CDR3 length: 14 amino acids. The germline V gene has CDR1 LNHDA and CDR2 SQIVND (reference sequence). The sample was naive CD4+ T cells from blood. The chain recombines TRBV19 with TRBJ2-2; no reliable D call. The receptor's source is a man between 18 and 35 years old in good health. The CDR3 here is CASSILANTGELFF. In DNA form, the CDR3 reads TGTGCCAGTAGTATTCTCGCTAACACCGGGGAGCTGTTTTTT. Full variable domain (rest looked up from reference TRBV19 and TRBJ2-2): DGGITQSPKYLFRKEGQNVTLSCEQNLNHDAMYWYRQDPGQGLRLIYYSQIVNDFQKGDIAEGYSVSREKKESFPLTVTSAQKNPTAFYLCASSILANTGELFFGEGSRLTVL.